This T cell receptor (beta chain) was captured by sequencing in a study of blood T cells in healthy people across ages (dated by TCRdb to between 2015 and 2017). With respect to the entire study: Template switching captured roughly one uniquely barcoded TCR beta cDNA molecule per two T cells in model experiments. Age-related changes in TCR beta repertoire diversity were measured in the study by deep sequencing normalized with unique cDNA molecular identifiers. Four age groups were formed from the donors: young (average about 17 years), middle-aged (approximately 40), aged (more than 55) and long-lived (around 82). Using the same blood draw, the study looked at two additional independent replicas of 1 million unique cDNA reads for two donors, one aged 18 to 30 and the other aged 80 or older.

To note about this clonotype: Its specific antigen is unknown. Qualities for individual bases were not recorded, and no much larger clone is one base off.

The library came from 5' RACE. Instrument on record: Illumina HiSeq 2500. A second roughly 6 to 12 cycle PCR used a sample-barcoded 5' primer and a J-beta primer mix. Each TCR beta cDNA molecule received a unique molecular identifier from a template-switch 5' adaptor carrying 12 random nucleotides. At least 3 million CDR3-containing paired-end reads were obtained from each sample. The Mint cDNA synthesis kit, primed by a TRBC-specific oligonucleotide, was used to synthesize first-strand cDNA from all RNA. Following uracil-DNA glycosylase treatment, a first 18-cycle PCR with universal primers M1SS and BC2_uni_R was performed on all cDNA. Turning to the authors' computational methods: Normalization of each sample was performed by random selection of 1 million high-quality reads, each carrying a distinct molecular identifier. Reads with shared molecular identifiers were discarded instead of being binned into consensus sequences. CDR3 identification, clonotype clustering and error correction used MiTCR with a Q25 quality threshold and the strictest error-elimination algorithm. A nonparametric unseen species model with Euler transformation was used to estimate lower-bound total TCR beta diversity. TCRdb passed the public sequencing reads through fastp at Q25 and MiXCR, retaining productive beta sequences. Records with the same CDR3 protein are collapsed into one entry carrying the most frequent genes and DNA. The V and J calls shown here were made by TCRdb, not taken from the authors' results. This sample is represented by 1 million or so distinct CDR3 sequences; approximately 25% of them were singletons. Approximately 0.79% of the sample rests with the top ten.

The study at large found these results: Compared with the aged group, more naive CD4+ T cells, fewer expanded clones and increased TCR diversity were shown by the long-lived group, suggesting age selection. Since profiling was done on bulk unsorted PBMCs, naive and antigen-experienced compartments could not be conclusively compared. As age increased, observed TCR beta diversity per million T cells dropped in a roughly linear way, and a significant reduction was already evident by age roughly 36. Estimates of total diversity from one million sequenced T cells were regarded as lower bounds and underestimates. The percentage of naive T cells measured by flow cytometry correlated strongly with observed TCR beta diversity. Donor CMV infection status was unknown, potentially confounding age-related changes in expanded clonotypes.

The approximately 39 donors, aged about 6 to 95 years, were systemically healthy Caucasian individuals from Russia. About 10 milliliters of peripheral blood were drawn from each donor into EDTA-treated Vacutainer tubes. Ficoll-Paque density-gradient centrifugation was used to isolate PBMCs, with at least 6.5 million per sample. Trizol reagent was used to extract total RNA from the PBMCs, yielding at least 6 micrograms per sample. Naive CD45RAhigh/CD27high T cell percentages were measured by flow cytometry on a PBMC aliquot from every donor. The same data also contributed to another study, on T cells of mothers and their children. From that second study: The donors were nine systemically healthy Caucasian individuals, made up of three mothers and their six children. cDNA synthesis consumed the entire amount of extracted RNA, loaded at approximately 1.6 ug RNA in each 15 ul reaction. In the second PCR, sample barcodes and 2-4 random nucleotides were introduced via the M1S primer. Over 8.5 million TCR beta CDR3 reads came from each mother, compared with approximately 2.8 million reads from each child. Thymic selection shapes the output of TCR recombination in a similar way in related and unrelated pairs, and inherited differences have a minor effect. Normalized repertoire overlap was always slightly but never significantly higher in related than unrelated mother-child pairs. Persistent microchimeric T cell clones were not detected, at a sensitivity of 95 to 100 clones per million clonotypes. In the study, deep NGS was used to compare the TCR beta repertoires of mothers and children, and features distinguishing related mother-child pairs from unrelated individuals were sought. On average, the children were roughly 11 +/- 4 years old, while the mothers were approximately 40 +/- 4 years old. Libraries were sequenced on Illumina HiSeq 2000 with 100+100 nt paired-end reads after adapter ligation with NEBNext reagents. Mother and child libraries were prepared a month apart and sequenced in separate runs to prevent cross-contamination. Between roughly 500,000 and 2,100,000 distinct TCR beta clonotypes were identified per donor. Naive TCR beta clonotypes were estimated from low-frequency clonotypes matched to each donor's FACS-determined naive share, without sorting.

Sequenced: blood. This receptor was identified in a girl aged 2-15 years in good health.

The DNA sequence reads TGTGCCAGCAGTTTATTTGGCAGATTTTACGAGCAGTACTTC. This codes for CASSLFGRFYEQYF. The chain couples TRBV28 to TRBJ2-7, with the D segment identity uncertain. Reading from cysteine to phenylalanine, the CDR3 counts 14 amino acids. The entry retains the CDR3 DNA only, 42 bases that are in frame from base 1. V sheds 1 base and J sheds 4 bases, leaving 11 bases between their ends. The CDR1 and CDR2 encoded by the germline V gene are MDHEN and SYDVKM.